The clone carrying this T cell receptor (beta chain) has ten or more counts. No antigen is known for it. This entry comes from a study of read filtering for tumor transcriptome and immune sequencing. In the study overall: Mean patient age was roughly 70 years, range roughly 47 to 90; roughly 18 male, some 14 female. Study conclusions and caveats: IR-seq and RNA-seq agreed better without single-read clonotypes.

This CDR3 spans 17 amino acids. The junction had 14 bases not matched to a gene; V was cut back by 4 bases and J by 5 bases. Germline V lookup: CDR1 LGHDT, CDR2 YNNKEL (reference sequence). From approximately 430 ng of RNA, a library with molecular barcoded alpha/delta and beta/gamma adaptors was made. A single record per CDR3 protein comes from TCRdb applying MiXCR to the reads. The sample yields 75,000 to 95,000 distinct CDR3 sequences, about a fifth seen once. Sequencing was performed on a population of CD138-negative cells sorted from bone marrow. The receptor was isolated from a donor at least 40 years old with multiple myeloma. This rearrangement joins TRBV3-1 to TRBJ2-4; 7 nucleotides align to TRBD1. The CDR3 loop reads CASSPTSGTEEQNIQYF. CDR3 DNA: TGTGCCAGCAGCCCCACCTCCGGGACAGAAGAACAAAACATTCAGTACTTC.